One TCR beta chain is described in this entry. Its antigen is unknown. The record originates from a study of shared clonotypes between healthy human individuals. Study-level results: In several donors, roughly 5.2% of naive CD4 clonotypes appeared in common.

Germline loops: CDR1 SEHNR, CDR2 FQNEAQ (reference sequence). The CDR3 spans 16 residues. With 1 base removed from V and 0 bases from J, the gap between germline ends came to 13 bases. Sequencing was performed with immunoSEQ multiplex PCR; in TCRdb, only in-frame clones are kept and a portion is missing. The sample carries just over 2,000,000 clones, around 95% recorded once. J is TRBJ2-7 and V is TRBV7-9; perhaps TRBD2 as D (5 bases). The receptor comes from a man aged 18 to 29 in good health. Sample: naive CD4+ T cells sorted from blood. Subset of the sample: CD45RA+ positively selected. This CDR3 reads CASSLVSGVSSYEQYF. The CDR3 bases are TGTGCCAGCAGCTTAGTAAGCGGAGTTAGCTCCTACGAGCAGTACTTC. The whole variable domain, filled in from reference TRBV7-9 and TRBJ2-7, reads DTGVSQNPRHKITKRGQNVTFRCDPISEHNRLYWYRQTLGQGPEFLTYFQNEAQLEKSRLLSDRFSAERPKGSFSTLEIQRTEQGDSAMYLCASSLVSGVSSYEQYFGPGTRLTVT.